Following are 13 T cell receptor beta chains from one sample sequenced in a study of blood T cell repertoires in COVID-19. Clones were sequenced by immunoSEQ multiplex PCR, and TCRdb holds only the in-frame ones, with some missing. Among under 300,000 clones listed, around 87% were seen once. The sequenced sample consisted of PBMCs or T cells enriched from blood (not recorded which). The receptors derive from a woman in her twenties or thirties with acute COVID-19.

CDR3 residues: CASSLGTGGHQPQHF. The CDR3 DNA reads TGTGCCAGCAGTTTAGGGACAGGGGGCCATCAGCCCCAGCATTTT. V gene TRBV6-2 or TRBV6-3 combines with J gene TRBJ1-5; TRBD1 matches 12 bases. Germline V CDR1 and CDR2: MNHEY, SVGEGT. Trimming took 4 bases from V and 5 from J; bases not matched to a gene: 3. This CDR3 is built from 15 residues.

This chain joins TRBV28 and TRBJ2-7; 8 bases map to TRBD1. V was clipped by 4 bases and J by 4 bases; unmatched bases: 12. There are 16 residues in the CDR3. Germline V gives CDR1 MDHEN, CDR2 SYDVKM. The CDR3, as DNA: TGTGCCAGCAGTTCCCCAGGGGGCAAAGTTAGGTACGAGCAGTACTTC. Amino acids: CASSSPGGKVRYEQYF.

The V gene is TRBV13, the J gene TRBJ2-5; 11 nucleotides match TRBD2. The CDR3 is 15 residues long. The germline V gene encodes CDR1 PRHDT and CDR2 FYEKMQ (reference sequence). The junction had 7 bases not matched to a gene; V was cut back by 5 bases and J by 5 bases. The CDR3 DNA sequence: TGTGCCAGCAGCCAAGGTAGCGGGGGGGCTGAGACCCAGTACTTC. It yields the protein CASSQGSGGAETQYF.

The chain links TRBV11-2 to TRBJ2-7; the D is unclear. This CDR3 has 16 amino acids. CDR1 and CDR2 (germline): SGHAT, FQNNGV. V was pared by 0 bases and J by 5 bases, with 17 bases between. The CDR3 protein is CASSLDPAPLSDEQYF. CDR3 coding DNA: TGTGCCAGCAGCTTAGATCCCGCTCCACTCTCGGACGAGCAGTACTTC.

The genes are TRBV5-5 and TRBJ1-6, with TRBD1 matching 11 bases. Looked up from germline, CDR1 is SGHKS and CDR2 is YYEKEE (reference sequence). The V gene end was trimmed by 7 bases and the J gene end by 9 bases; junction bases not matched to a gene: 6. CDR3 size: 14 residues. The CDR3 DNA follows: TGTGCCAGCCGGGACAGGGGGAGAAGTTCACCCCTCCACTTT. Its protein product is CASRDRGRSSPLHF.

V is TRBV2 and J is TRBJ1-2, with D tentatively TRBD1 (5 bases). Trimming pared 4 bases from V and 6 bases from J, leaving 12 bases between. Germline CDR1 reads SNHLY; CDR2 reads FYNNEI. CDR3 length equals 13 residues. In nucleotides, the CDR3 is TGTGCCAGCAGTGGTCGGCAGGGCCATGGCTACACCTTC. The encoded protein is CASSGRQGHGYTF.

The V call is TRBV10-1, the J call TRBJ1-5; D is perhaps TRBD1 (6 bases). This CDR3 region has 14 residues. Trimming left V 3 bases short and J 5 bases short, with 11 bases between. Looked up from germline, CDR1 is WNHNN and CDR2 is SYGVQD (reference sequence). CDR3 sequence reads: CASSDRGYDQPQHF. Written as DNA, the CDR3 is TGCGCCAGCAGTGACAGGGGCTATGATCAGCCCCAGCATTTT.

This chain connects TRBV28 to TRBJ2-6; D not certain. V gave up 3 bases and J gave up 2 bases, with 14 bases separating them. In germline, CDR1 is MDHEN, CDR2 SYDVKM. CDR3 length: 17 amino acids. The DNA for the CDR3 is TGTGCCAGCAGTTTGGGTGTTGTGGGCACTGGGGCCAACGTCCTGACTTTC. The encoded protein is CASSLGVVGTGANVLTF.

This sequence joins TRBV9 and TRBJ2-1; 7 bases align to TRBD2. Germline V CDR1 and CDR2: SGDLS, YYNGEE. The CDR3 is 16 amino acids. V was clipped by 4 bases and J by 7 bases; unmatched bases: 14. CDR3 amino acids: CASSLRASGTWNEQFF. For the CDR3, the DNA is TGTGCCAGCAGCCTCCGCGCCAGCGGGACGTGGAATGAGCAGTTCTTC.

This chain connects TRBV7-6 to TRBJ2-5; TRBD2 is a possible D gene (6 bases). V was cut by 2 bases and J by 5 bases, with 9 bases left in between. Germline V lookup: CDR1 SGHVS, CDR2 FNYEAQ. The CDR3 sequence is 13 residues long. The CDR3 region is CASSLMEGETQYF. The CDR3 DNA follows: TGTGCCAGCAGCTTAATGGAGGGGGAGACCCAGTACTTC.

The V gene is TRBV11-3, the J gene TRBJ1-1, with no clear D. This CDR3 has 13 residues. The germline V gene encodes CDR1 SGHNT and CDR2 YENEEA. V was pared by 0 bases and J by 2 bases, with 4 bases between. The CDR3 here is CASSLDLNTEAFF. CDR3 DNA sequence: TGTGCCAGCAGCTTAGATCTAAACACTGAAGCTTTCTTT. The full variable domain, with the rest looked up from reference TRBV11-3 and TRBJ1-1, is EAGVVQSPRYKIIEKKQPVAFWCNPISGHNTLYWYLQNLGQGPELLIRYENEEAVDDSQLPKDRFSAERLKGVDSTLKIQPAELGDSAVYLCASSLDLNTEAFFGQGTRLTVV.

The V call is TRBV7-8, the J call TRBJ1-1; no reliable D call. Germline V lookup: CDR1 SGHVS, CDR2 FQNEAQ. V lost 3 bases and J lost 1, with 9 bases in between. The CDR3 has 14 residues. The CDR3 here is CASSFSDSNTEAFF. CDR3 bases: TGTGCCAGCAGCTTTTCAGACTCGAACACTGAAGCTTTCTTT. Combining the CDR3 with reference TRBV7-8 and TRBJ1-1 gives the whole variable domain GAGVSQSPRYKVAKRGQDVALRCDPISGHVSLFWYQQALGQGPEFLTYFQNEAQLDKSGLPSDRFFAERPEGSVSTLKIQRTQQEDSAVYLCASSFSDSNTEAFFGQGTRLTVV.

The genes are TRBV2 and TRBJ2-3, with a tentative D call TRBD2 (5 bases). Germline assignment: CDR1 SNHLY and CDR2 FYNNEI. The CDR3 runs to 15 residues. With 2 bases removed from V and 1 base from J, the gap between germline ends came to 10 bases. CDR3 protein: CASSELVEGTDTQYF. Here the CDR3 DNA reads TGTGCCAGCAGTGAACTCGTGGAGGGCACAGATACGCAGTATTTT. The entire variable domain, with the rest obtained from reference TRBV2 and TRBJ2-3, is as follows: EPEVTQTPSHQVTQMGQEVILRCVPISNHLYFYWYRQILGQKVEFLVSFYNNEISEKSEIFDDQFSVERPDGSNFTLKIRSTKLEDSAMYFCASSELVEGTDTQYFGPGTRLTVL.